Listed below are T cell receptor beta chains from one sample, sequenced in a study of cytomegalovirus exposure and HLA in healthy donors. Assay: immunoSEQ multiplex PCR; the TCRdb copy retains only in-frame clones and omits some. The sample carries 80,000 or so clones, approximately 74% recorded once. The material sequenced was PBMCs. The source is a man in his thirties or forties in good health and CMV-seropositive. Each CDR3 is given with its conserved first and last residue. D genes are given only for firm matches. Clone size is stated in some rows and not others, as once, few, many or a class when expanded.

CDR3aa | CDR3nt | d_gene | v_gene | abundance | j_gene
CASSPQERGMNTEAFF | TGTGCCAGCTCACCTCAAGAAAGGGGGATGAACACTGAAGCTTTCTTT | - | TRBV18 | few | TRBJ1-1
CASSYFRDYGYTF | TGTGCCAGCAGTTACTTTCGCGACTATGGCTACACCTTC | - | TRBV6-5 | - | TRBJ1-2
CASSVSSMNTEAFF | TGTGCCAGCAGCGTGTCGAGTATGAACACTGAAGCTTTCTTT | - | TRBV9 | - | TRBJ1-1
CASSPHPTYEQYF | TGTGCCAGCAGTCCGCACCCTACCTACGAGCAGTACTTC | - | TRBV6-5 | once | TRBJ2-7
CASSQAWGQGARSYPF | - | - | TRBV4-3 | - | TRBJ1-2
CASSPPGTGGFEKLFF | TGTGCCAGCAGCCCACCTGGGACAGGGGGCTTTGAAAAACTGTTTTTT | TRBD1 | TRBV7-8 | once | TRBJ1-4
CASSSRGFNTEAFF | TGTGCCAGCAGCTCTCGGGGGTTCAACACTGAAGCTTTCTTT | - | TRBV7-9 | few | TRBJ1-1
CASSQGGGQATNEKLFF | TGCGCCAGCAGCCAAGGGGGGGGACAGGCAACTAATGAAAAACTGTTTTTT | TRBD1 | TRBV4-1 | - | TRBJ1-4
CASSDWDSRGLNTEAFF | TGTGCCAGCAGTGATTGGGACAGTCGAGGACTGAACACTGAAGCTTTCTTT | TRBD1 | TRBV25-1 | - | TRBJ1-1
CASSLSSVSPGTMGEQYF | TGTGCCAGCAGTTTATCGTCGGTGAGCCCCGGGACTATGGGGGAGCAGTACTTC | TRBD2 | TRBV27 | - | TRBJ2-7
CASSTRYSDRVREQYF | TGTGCCAGTAGTACTAGGTATTCGGACAGGGTACGCGAGCAGTACTTC | TRBD1 | TRBV19 | - | TRBJ2-7
CASSWTGGEGYTF | TGTGCCAGCAGCTGGACAGGGGGCGAAGGCTACACCTTC | TRBD1 | TRBV5-8 | - | TRBJ1-2
CASSTTGNTEAFF | TGTGCCAGCTCAACCACAGGGAACACTGAAGCTTTCTTT | - | TRBV18 | - | TRBJ1-1
CASSSGQPNEKLFF | TGTGCCAGCAGTTCGGGACAGCCGAATGAAAAACTGTTTTTT | TRBD1 | TRBV27 | - | TRBJ1-4